This paragraph covers one T cell receptor (beta chain) sequence. Its matching antigen is unknown. Donors were healthy HIV-negative adults without recently reported acute infections or vaccinations. This sample is drawn from a study of shared clonotypes between healthy human individuals. Study-wide context: Per donor, CD8 memory used one plate, CD8 naive used two, CD4 memory used three and CD4 naive used three.

Findings of the study overall: Clonotype sharing levels among donors were expected to vary with sequencing depth. About 5.2% was the fraction of naive CD4 clonotypes found shared across a few donors.

The table came from immunoSEQ multiplex PCR; TCRdb's copy has only in-frame clones and leaves some out. The table records some 2,000,000 clones, roughly 94% of them present only once. V shed 3 bases and J shed 8 bases, with 10 bases lying between them. The CDR3 is 13 residues long. The germline V gene has CDR1 MNHEY and CDR2 SMNVEV (reference sequence). This clonotype originated in a man between 18 and 35 years old in good health. The chain is built from TRBV27 and TRBJ2-2; D possibly corresponds to TRBD2 (6 bases). Sequenced material: naive CD4+ T cells sorted from blood. The subset is: CD45RA+ positively selected. The CDR3 region is CASSFWGEGELFF. The CDR3 DNA reads as TGTGCCAGCAGTTTCTGGGGGGAGGGGGAGCTGTTTTTT.